The rows below give T cell receptor beta chains drawn from one sample of a study of early T cells in non-severe SARS-CoV-2 infection. TCRdb itself ran the 5' RACE reads through MiXCR, one entry per CDR3 protein. The sample consists of 30,000 or so distinct CDR3 sequences, around 6.6% of them appearing once. The sample consisted of whole blood. These receptors were obtained from an adult who was a healthcare worker with PCR-confirmed SARS-CoV-2 infection or an uninfected control (not recorded which). Both conserved end residues are part of each CDR3. D genes are given only for firm matches. Clone size is given for some rows only: seen once, a few or many times, or a class if the clone is expanded.

J gene: TRBJ2-6
D gene: .
clone size: .
V gene: TRBV7-9
CDR3 DNA: TGTGCCAGCAGCTTAGTACAGGGGGCCAACGTCCTGACTTTC
CDR3 protein: CASSLVQGANVLTF

J gene: TRBJ1-2
D gene: TRBD1
clone size: many
V gene: TRBV7-9
CDR3 DNA: TGTGCCAGCAGCTTAAGGGACAGTTGGATTGGAGGCTACACCTTC
CDR3 protein: CASSLRDSWIGGYTF

J gene: TRBJ2-2
D gene: .
clone size: .
V gene: TRBV15
CDR3 DNA: TGTGCCACCAGCAGAGATCGAAGGGCTGGCACCGGGGAGCTGTTTTTT
CDR3 protein: CATSRDRRAGTGELFF

J gene: TRBJ2-7
D gene: .
clone size: few
V gene: TRBV18
CDR3 DNA: TGTGCCAGCTCACCTAGCGGACGGAACGAGCAGTACTTC
CDR3 protein: CASSPSGRNEQYF

J gene: TRBJ2-1
D gene: TRBD1
clone size: few
V gene: TRBV20-1
CDR3 DNA: TGCAGTGCCTACGATGGACAGGGGAAGAGCGATGAGCAGTTCTTC
CDR3 protein: CSAYDGQGKSDEQFF

J gene: TRBJ2-7
D gene: TRBD2
clone size: .
V gene: TRBV7-2
CDR3 DNA: TGTGCCAGCAGCTATACTAGCGGGGGCCAGTTAGAGTACTTC
CDR3 protein: CASSYTSGGQLEYF

J gene: TRBJ2-3
D gene: TRBD1
clone size: .
V gene: TRBV28
CDR3 DNA: TGTGCCAGCAGACACGGACAGGGGGCAACAGATACGCAGTATTTT
CDR3 protein: CASRHGQGATDTQYF

J gene: TRBJ2-5
D gene: TRBD2
clone size: many
V gene: TRBV20-1
CDR3 DNA: TGCAGTGCTAGTAAAACTAGCGGAACTTTGGGGGAGACCCAGTACTTC
CDR3 protein: CSASKTSGTLGETQYF

J gene: TRBJ2-7
D gene: TRBD2
clone size: .
V gene: TRBV9
CDR3 DNA: TGTGCCAGCAGCGCATGGGGGGAGGGCCGCGAGCAGTACTTC
CDR3 protein: CASSAWGEGREQYF

J gene: TRBJ2-7
D gene: TRBD1
clone size: .
V gene: TRBV15
CDR3 DNA: TGTGCCACCAGCACTGACAGGGGCTACGAGCAGTACTTC
CDR3 protein: CATSTDRGYEQYF

J gene: TRBJ1-6
D gene: .
clone size: many
V gene: TRBV30
CDR3 DNA: TGTGCCTGGACAGTAGGGGGTAATTCACCCCTCCACTTT
CDR3 protein: CAWTVGGNSPLHF

J gene: TRBJ2-3
D gene: TRBD2
clone size: many
V gene: TRBV19
CDR3 DNA: TGTGCCAGTAGTACCGGTTGGGGTAGCGGGGGGGCCTTGGATACGCAGTATTTT
CDR3 protein: CASSTGWGSGGALDTQYF

J gene: TRBJ1-1
D gene: .
clone size: many
V gene: TRBV18
CDR3 DNA: TGTGCCAGCTCTCGAGCAGGGCGGGGGACTGAAGCTTTCTTT
CDR3 protein: CASSRAGRGTEAFF

J gene: TRBJ1-5
D gene: .
clone size: many
V gene: TRBV10-3
CDR3 DNA: TGTGCCATCAGTGGGACAGAAGATCAGCCCCAGCATTTT
CDR3 protein: CAISGTEDQPQHF

J gene: TRBJ2-7
D gene: TRBD2
clone size: many
V gene: TRBV12-3/TRBV12-4
CDR3 DNA: TGTGCCAGCAGGGCCGGACGGCGGGGGAGCTCCTACGAGCAGTACTTC
CDR3 protein: CASRAGRRGSSYEQYF

J gene: TRBJ2-5
D gene: .
clone size: medium-sized
V gene: TRBV20-1
CDR3 DNA: TGCAGTGCTAGAGGACTGGCGCCGGGGCCCCAGTACTTC
CDR3 protein: CSARGLAPGPQYF

J gene: TRBJ1-1
D gene: .
clone size: many
V gene: TRBV12-3/TRBV12-4
CDR3 DNA: TGTGCCAGCAGTTTGGTACAGTCGAACACTGAAGCTTTCTTT
CDR3 protein: CASSLVQSNTEAFF

J gene: TRBJ2-5
D gene: TRBD2
clone size: many
V gene: TRBV20-1
CDR3 DNA: TGCAGTGCCTCCGCGGGGGACGTCCAAGAGACCCAGTACTTC
CDR3 protein: CSASAGDVQETQYF

J gene: TRBJ2-7
D gene: .
clone size: many
V gene: TRBV18
CDR3 DNA: TGTGCCAGCTCACCGGGAGGGGACAGATCCTACGAGCAGTACTTC
CDR3 protein: CASSPGGDRSYEQYF

J gene: TRBJ1-6
D gene: .
clone size: many
V gene: TRBV20-1
CDR3 DNA: TGCAGTGCCTTTATTGGCCCTAATAATTCACCCCTCCACTTT
CDR3 protein: CSAFIGPNNSPLHF

J gene: TRBJ1-5
D gene: .
clone size: many
V gene: TRBV6-1
CDR3 DNA: TGTGCCAGCAGTGAAGGGGCGTTCAGCAATCAGCCCCAGCATTTT
CDR3 protein: CASSEGAFSNQPQHF

J gene: TRBJ2-2
D gene: .
clone size: few
V gene: TRBV18
CDR3 DNA: TGTGCCAGCTCACCGGGACAGAACACCGGGGAGCTGTTTTTT
CDR3 protein: CASSPGQNTGELFF

J gene: TRBJ2-7
D gene: .
clone size: many
V gene: TRBV7-2
CDR3 DNA: TGTGCCAGCAGCCCGACAGCTCGGAGCTCCTACGAGCAGTACTTC
CDR3 protein: CASSPTARSSYEQYF

J gene: TRBJ2-1
D gene: TRBD2
clone size: .
V gene: TRBV3-1
CDR3 DNA: TGTGCCAGCAGCCCGCTAGCGGGGTCTTGGAATGAGCAGTTCTTC
CDR3 protein: CASSPLAGSWNEQFF